This T cell receptor beta chain was recorded in a study of graft-versus-host responses after intestinal transplantation. Researchers placed approximately 200,000 CFSE-labeled responder cells in culture with approximately 200,000 irradiated, violet-dye-labeled stimulator cells. Assay: immunoSEQ multiplex PCR; the TCRdb copy retains only in-frame clones and omits some. The table has more than 4,500 clones, more than 20% seen once; the top ten hold more than 7%. The CDR3 contains 17 residues. After removal of 3 bases from V and 2 bases from J, the junction contained 9 bases not matched to a gene. CDR1 is SGDLS and CDR2 is YYNGEE in the germline V gene.

The sample was alloreactive CD8+ T cells from a mixed lymphocyte reaction culture, taken before intestinal transplant. As to subset: CFSE-low proliferating T cells sorted from roughly 6-day pre-transplant mixed lymphocyte reaction (GvH or HvG direction). The TCR was taken from a human patient who received an intestinal transplant. The rearrangement links TRBV9 to TRBJ2-3; 10 bases align to TRBD2. The CDR3 DNA sequence: TGTGCCAGCAGCGCTCTGGAAGCGGGAGGGTTCACAGATACGCAGTATTTT. It encodes CASSALEAGGFTDTQYF.